This T cell receptor (beta chain) is from a study of cytomegalovirus exposure and HLA in healthy donors. The study ran its PCR with 60 Vbeta and 13 Jbeta primers. TCRdb's copy holds only in-frame clones and misses some; the assay was immunoSEQ multiplex PCR. The table includes approximately 140,000 clones, 88% detected once. The CDR3 has 12 amino acids. The ends lost 6 bases at V and 8 bases at J; junction bases unmatched: 6. Per germline, CDR1 MNHEY and CDR2 SVGAGI. The TCR comes from a woman aged 35 to 49 in good health and CMV-seronegative. Input material: PBMCs. The V call is TRBV6-5, the J call TRBJ1-2, with TRBD1 matching 7 bases. The CDR3 region is CASSRQGGGYTF. The CDR3 DNA reads TGTGCCAGCAGCCGACAGGGTGGGGGCTACACCTTC.